This T cell receptor (beta chain) appears in the sequencing data of a study of blood T cell repertoires in COVID-19. The wider study: Samples of COVID-19 (acute and convalescent) were obtained from the United States, Italy and Spain. PBMCs, B-cell-depleted T cells, or T cells provided the cDNA or gDNA that made up the material.

Under the authors' procedure: Nucleated cell counts were estimated from reference gene primer amplification. Data came from immunoSEQ multiplex PCR; TCRdb stores just in-frame clones and leaves some out. V and J calls and clone size are those listed in that table; D and trimming were worked out from the DNA. The data show some 490,000 clones, 80% to 90% seen once. The CDR3 runs to 14 residues. V gave up 4 bases and J gave up 3 bases, with 9 bases separating them. CDR1 SNHLY and CDR2 FYNNEI come from the germline V gene. The source of this sequence is a human donor in a cohort sampled during active COVID-19. Sequenced material: peripheral blood. V usage is TRBV2 and J usage is TRBJ1-4, with D unclear. CDR3 residues: CASSARSANEKLFF. CDR3 nucleotides: TGTGCCAGCAGTGCACGGTCTGCTAATGAAAAACTGTTTTTT.